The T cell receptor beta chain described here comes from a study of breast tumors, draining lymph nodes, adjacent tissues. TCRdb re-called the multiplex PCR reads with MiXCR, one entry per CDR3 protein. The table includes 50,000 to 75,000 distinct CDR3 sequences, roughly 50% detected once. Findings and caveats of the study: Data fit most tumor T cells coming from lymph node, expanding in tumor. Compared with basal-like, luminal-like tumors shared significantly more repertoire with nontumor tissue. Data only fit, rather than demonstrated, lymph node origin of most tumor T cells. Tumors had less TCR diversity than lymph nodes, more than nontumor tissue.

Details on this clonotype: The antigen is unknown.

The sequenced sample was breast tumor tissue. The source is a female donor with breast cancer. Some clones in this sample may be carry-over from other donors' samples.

For the CDR3, the DNA is TGTGCCAGTAGTCCGGGACACCTCTATGGCTACACCTTC. Amino acids: CASSPGHLYGYTF. The chain carries TRBV19 and TRBJ1-2; tentatively, D is TRBD1 (6 bases). From germline, CDR1 is LNHDA and CDR2 SQIVND (reference sequence). The CDR3 spans 13 residues. V was shortened by 5 bases and J by 4 bases, with 11 bases between the two germline ends.